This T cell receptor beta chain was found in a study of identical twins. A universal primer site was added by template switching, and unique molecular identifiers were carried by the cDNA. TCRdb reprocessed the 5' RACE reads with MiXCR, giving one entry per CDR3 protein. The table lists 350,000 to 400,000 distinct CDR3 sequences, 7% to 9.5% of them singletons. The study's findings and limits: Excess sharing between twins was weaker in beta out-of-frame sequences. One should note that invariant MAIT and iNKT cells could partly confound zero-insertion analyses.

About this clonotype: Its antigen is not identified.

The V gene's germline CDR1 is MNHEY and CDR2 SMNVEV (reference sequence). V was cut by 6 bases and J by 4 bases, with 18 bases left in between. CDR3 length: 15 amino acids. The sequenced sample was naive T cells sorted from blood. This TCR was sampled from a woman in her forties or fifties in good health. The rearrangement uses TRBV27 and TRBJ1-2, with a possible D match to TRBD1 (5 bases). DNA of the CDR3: TGTGCCAGCAGCCGAGCGGATCAGGGACCCTATGGCTACACCTTC. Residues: CASSRADQGPYGYTF.